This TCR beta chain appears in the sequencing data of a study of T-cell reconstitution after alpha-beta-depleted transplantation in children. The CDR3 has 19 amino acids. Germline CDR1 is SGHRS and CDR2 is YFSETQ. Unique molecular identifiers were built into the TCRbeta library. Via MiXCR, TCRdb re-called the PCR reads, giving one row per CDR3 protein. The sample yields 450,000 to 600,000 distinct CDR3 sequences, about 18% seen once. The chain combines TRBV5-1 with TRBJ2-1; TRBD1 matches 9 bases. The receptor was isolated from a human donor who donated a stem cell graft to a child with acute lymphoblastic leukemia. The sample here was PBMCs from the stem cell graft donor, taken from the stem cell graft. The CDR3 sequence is CSSAGSDRGRVGSYNEQFF. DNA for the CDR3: TGCTCATCAGCGGGGTCCGACAGGGGGAGAGTCGGCTCCTACAATGAGCAGTTCTTC.